Below are 19 T cell receptor beta chains sequenced from a single sample in a study of shared clonotypes between healthy human individuals. The method was immunoSEQ multiplex PCR; TCRdb's version includes in-frame clones alone and lacks a portion of them. The data contain about 2.3 million clones, 85% to 95% of them singletons. Material for sequencing was naive CD4+ T cells from PBMCs. Subset of the sample: CD45RA+ positively selected. The receptors shown here come from a man aged 18 to 30 in good health. Some clones in this sample may be carry-over from other donors' samples.

With respect to this clone: Within the sample, other DNA sequences also encode this same CDR3. The DNA for the CDR3 is TGCGCCAGCAGCTTGGGTCCTGGAAACACCATATATTTT. Amino acids: CASSLGPGNTIYF. This sequence joins TRBV5-1 and TRBJ1-3; D remains ambiguous. This CDR3 has 13 amino acids. V shed 0 bases and J shed 2 bases, with 3 bases lying between them. Germline values: CDR1 SGHRS, CDR2 YFSETQ.

The chain employs TRBV10-3 and TRBJ1-2; TRBD1 agrees at 8 bases. CDR1 is ENHRY and CDR2 is SYGVKD in the germline V gene. The CDR3 sequence is 14 residues long. V lost 10 bases to trimming and J lost 0 bases; unmatched junction nucleotides: 7. The CDR3 nucleotides are TGTGCCACGAGACAGGGGACCTCTAACTATGGCTACACCTTC. Amino acids: CATRQGTSNYGYTF.

This chain links TRBV18 with TRBJ1-2; D unclear. V lost 0 bases to trimming and J lost 7 bases, with 6 bases between them. Germline CDR1 and CDR2: KGHSH and LQKENI. The CDR3 is 12 amino acids. The CDR3 protein is CASSPPAGGYTF. CDR3 nucleotide sequence: TGTGCCAGCTCACCACCGGCGGGTGGCTACACCTTC.

The chain is built from TRBV9 and TRBJ1-5, with D possibly matching TRBD1 (5 bases). CDR3 length: 14 amino acids. The germline CDR1 and CDR2 sequences are SGDLS and YYNGEE. The V and J ends lost 4 bases and 5 bases respectively, with 13 bases between them. Written as DNA, the CDR3 is TGTGCCAGCAGCTCCCAGGGCTTGGATCAGCCCCAGCATTTT. This codes for CASSSQGLDQPQHF.

The chain has TRBV6-7 and TRBJ2-7; 13 bases match TRBD2. TRBV6-7 is classed as an ORF, of uncertain function. The length of the CDR3 is 17 residues. V lost 0 bases to trimming and J lost 4 bases; unmatched junction nucleotides: 6. CDR3 in DNA: TGTGCCAGCAGTTACTCCGGACTAGCGGGAGCAACATACGAGCAGTACTTC. Protein: CASSYSGLAGATYEQYF.

The chain employs TRBV6-5 and TRBJ1-5, with TRBD1 matching 8 bases. CDR3 length: 13 amino acids. V was clipped by 6 bases and J by 5 bases; unmatched bases: 3. Germline V CDR1 and CDR2: MNHEY, SVGAGI. Written as DNA, the CDR3 is TGTGCCAGCAGGACAGGGGTGCATCAGCCCCAGCATTTT. Its protein product is CASRTGVHQPQHF.

The chain recombines TRBV5-1 with TRBJ2-3; TRBD2 might be the D (5 bases). This CDR3 is built from 14 residues. Per germline, CDR1 SGHRS and CDR2 YFSETQ. V shed 1 base and J shed 6 bases, with 12 bases lying between them. CDR3 residues: CASSLTRGEDTQYF. In DNA form, the CDR3 reads TGCGCCAGCAGCTTGACACGGGGAGAGGATACGCAGTATTTT.

This chain uses TRBV7-3 with TRBJ2-7; 7 nucleotides agree with TRBD2. CDR1 and CDR2 from the germline V gene are SGHTA and FQGTGA. This CDR3 region has 13 residues. V shed 5 bases and J 5 bases; nucleotides not matched to a gene: 6. CDR3 protein: CASSPERDDEQYF. CDR3 in DNA: TGTGCCAGCAGCCCCGAGCGGGACGACGAGCAGTACTTC.

This clone has only a few counts. The sample carries other DNA sequences with the same CDR3. V usage is TRBV18 and J usage is TRBJ1-1; the D is unclear. The CDR3 covers 14 residues. Germline assignment: CDR1 KGHSH and CDR2 LQKENI. Deletions cut 3 bases from V and 0 bases from J, with 8 bases between. The CDR3, as DNA: TGTGCCAGCTCACCGCTAGAGTTGAACACTGAAGCTTTCTTT. It translates to CASSPLELNTEAFF.

As concerns this clone: The same CDR3 can be traced to other DNA sequences in this sample. The CDR3 region is CASSPVASSYNEQFF. The CDR3, as DNA: TGTGCCAGCAGCCCCGTTGCGAGCTCCTACAATGAGCAGTTCTTC. The chain carries TRBV9 and TRBJ2-1; no clear D. Per germline, CDR1 SGDLS and CDR2 YYNGEE. The CDR3 contains 15 residues. V lost 4 bases and J 0 bases, leaving 11 bases between the germline ends.

The chain is built from TRBV2 and TRBJ1-2; D remains ambiguous. Trimming pared 3 bases from V and 5 bases from J, leaving 7 bases between. The CDR3 runs to 12 residues. CDR1 and CDR2 from the germline V gene are SNHLY and FYNNEI. Here the CDR3 DNA reads TGTGCCAGCAGTGAGGATAAATATGGCTACACCTTC. It codes for CASSEDKYGYTF.

The V gene is TRBV5-1, the J gene TRBJ2-3, with TRBD2 identical over 12 bases. V shed 0 bases and J 2 bases; nucleotides not matched to a gene: 7. The CDR3 is made up of 18 amino acids. Germline V lookup: CDR1 SGHRS, CDR2 YFSETQ. Here the CDR3 DNA reads TGCGCCAGCAGCTTGGAACTAGCGGGAGGTATCAACACAGATACGCAGTATTTT. Amino acid sequence: CASSLELAGGINTDTQYF.

The chain carries TRBV28 and TRBJ2-1; D may be TRBD1 (5 bases). Germline CDR1 reads MDHEN; CDR2 reads SYDVKM. There are 13 residues in the CDR3. V dropped 8 bases and J dropped 10 bases, with 18 bases sitting between them. The CDR3 bases are TGTGCCAGCTCACTTGTCCAGGGCAAAGAGCAGTTCTTC. This encodes CASSLVQGKEQFF.

The chain has TRBV7-3 and TRBJ2-7; D tentatively fits TRBD1 or TRBD2 (6 bases each). CDR3 size: 15 residues. Trimming took off 1 base at V and 4 bases at J, with 14 bases between the two ends. Germline V lookup: CDR1 SGHTA, CDR2 FQGTGA. CDR3 protein: CASSLSPLGGYEQYF. DNA for the CDR3: TGTGCCAGCAGCTTAAGTCCCTTAGGGGGGTACGAGCAGTACTTC. Drawing the rest from reference TRBV7-3 and TRBJ2-7, the complete variable domain is GAGVSQTPSNKVTEKGKYVELRCDPISGHTALYWYRQSLGQGPEFLIYFQGTGAADDSGLPNDRFFAVRPEGSVSTLKIQRTERGDSAVYLCASSLSPLGGYEQYFGPGTRLTVT.

V and J are TRBV15 and TRBJ1-1; the match to TRBD1 covers 10 bases. From germline, CDR1 is LNHNV and CDR2 YYDKDF (reference sequence). The CDR3 has 15 residues. J was trimmed by 5 bases and V by 5 bases; bases with no gene match: 8. The CDR3 region has the DNA TGTGCCACCAGCCCACGGACAGGGGGGGGGACTGAAGCTTTCTTT. As protein: CATSPRTGGGTEAFF.

The V and J genes are TRBV5-1 and TRBJ2-2; 12 bases line up with TRBD2. With V trimmed by 4 bases and J by 0 bases, 13 bases remained unmatched. Germline V lookup: CDR1 SGHRS, CDR2 YFSETQ. The CDR3 has 20 residues. CDR3 loop: CASSPAVLAGGPSNTGELFF. The DNA of the CDR3 is TGCGCCAGCAGCCCGGCCGTTCTAGCGGGAGGGCCTTCGAACACCGGGGAGCTGTTTTTT.

The rearrangement uses TRBV6-5 and TRBJ2-7; perhaps TRBD1 as D (6 bases). Germline values: CDR1 MNHEY, CDR2 SVGAGI. The CDR3 loop spans 14 amino acids. With 4 bases removed from V and 6 bases from J, the gap between germline ends came to 16 bases. The CDR3 nucleotides read TGTGCCAGCAGTTGGCACCAGGGGCGCGGCGAGCAGTACTTC. It encodes CASSWHQGRGEQYF.

The CDR3 here is CASSEKTGHSYEQYF. The CDR3 DNA reads as TGTGCCAGCAGTGAGAAGACAGGGCACTCCTACGAGCAGTACTTC. This chain uses TRBV6-1 with TRBJ2-7; 7 bases line up with TRBD1. The trim removed 3 bases at V and 0 bases at J, leaving 5 bases unmatched. The CDR3 sequence is 15 residues long. Germline CDR1 is MNHNS and CDR2 is SASEGT.

The V and J genes are TRBV27 and TRBJ2-3, with a tentative D call TRBD1 (5 bases). The CDR3 runs to 15 residues. V was cut by 2 bases and J by 2 bases, with 11 bases left in between. CDR1 is MNHEY, CDR2 SMNVEV, per germline (reference sequence). The CDR3 reads CASSLIQTVTDTQYF. For the CDR3, the DNA is TGTGCCAGCAGTTTAATCCAGACAGTCACAGATACGCAGTATTTT.